These 21 T cell receptor beta chains came from one sample sequenced in a study of circulating CD8 cells and anti-PD-1 response in melanoma. The QIAseq Immune Repertoire TCR panel built the libraries from roughly 15 ng of total RNA. TCRdb recomputed calls from the reads with MiXCR, one row per CDR3 protein. The sample has about 440 distinct CDR3 sequences, 9.5% to 10% seen once. Sorting of live CD3+CD8+TCRalphabeta+ cells by PD-1 and/or TIGIT gave four subsets. The sequences come from CD8+ T cells from PBMCs, collected at baseline or after one month of anti-PD-1 therapy (not recorded which). The receptor set was obtained from a human donor with melanoma.

By proportion, this clonotype is medium-sized. J is TRBJ2-7 and V is TRBV28; 14 nucleotides match TRBD2. The V gene end was trimmed by 3 bases and the J gene end by 0 bases; junction bases not matched to a gene: 13. This CDR3 is 20 amino acids long. Germline lookup yields CDR1 MDHEN and CDR2 SYDVKM. CDR3 coding DNA: TGTGCCAGCAGTTTCTCCTTGGGACTAGCGGGAGTTGGCAGCTCCTACGAGCAGTACTTC. Amino acid sequence: CASSFSLGLAGVGSSYEQYF.

By share, this clonotype ranks as large. V and J are TRBV3-1 and TRBJ1-2; weak D call: TRBD1 (5 bases). V lost 1 base to trimming and J lost 4 bases, with 10 bases between them. The CDR3 is 14 amino acids. The germline gives CDR1 LGHDT, CDR2 YNNKEL (reference sequence). The CDR3 nucleotides read TGTGCCAGCAGCCAAGGCCTTGGGGGCTATGGCTACACCTTC. It codes for CASSQGLGGYGYTF.

There are a few counts of this clonotype. The rearrangement joins TRBV5-1 to TRBJ2-2; perhaps TRBD1 as D (6 bases). CDR3 length: 14 amino acids. V was cut by 1 base and J by 6 bases, with 10 bases left in between. Per the germline V gene, CDR1 is SGHRS and CDR2 is YFSETQ. The chain's CDR3 is CASSLTGSPGELFF. The CDR3 DNA sequence: TGCGCCAGCAGCTTGACAGGGAGTCCCGGGGAGCTGTTTTTT. Full variable domain (rest looked up from reference TRBV5-1 and TRBJ2-2): KAGVTQTPRYLIKTRGQQVTLSCSPISGHRSVSWYQQTPGQGLQFLFEYFSETQRNKGNFPGRFSGRQFSNSRSEMNVSTLELGDSALYLCASSLTGSPGELFFGEGSRLTVL.

On this clonotype itself: This may be a read error, as it is one base from a much larger clone. J is TRBJ2-7 and V is TRBV19; D is tentatively TRBD1 or TRBD2 (5 bases each). Germline V gene sequence: CDR1 LNHDA, CDR2 SQIVND (reference sequence). The CDR3 has 14 residues. Written as DNA, the CDR3 is TGTGCCAGTAGTCCCGTGATCGGGGCCTACGAGCAGTGCTTC. Amino acids: CASSPVIGAYEQCF.

By share, this clonotype counts as medium-sized. The chain links TRBV24-1 to TRBJ2-2; 8 bases align to TRBD1. Germline CDR1 and CDR2: KGHDR and SFDVKD. The CDR3 contains 14 residues. V lost 3 bases to trimming and J lost 10 bases; unmatched junction nucleotides: 6. The CDR3 loop reads CATSDPGTGLELFF. The CDR3 bases are TGTGCCACCAGTGATCCCGGGACAGGATTGGAGCTGTTTTTT.

The chain joins TRBV28 to TRBJ2-3; TRBD1 matches at 9 bases. V trimming: 5 bases; J trimming: 1 base; junction bases outside the gene matches: 10. The CDR3 length is 17 residues. CDR1 and CDR2 from the germline V gene are MDHEN and SYDVKM. The CDR3 spells CASSPADRGDGTDTQYF. The DNA for the CDR3 is TGTGCCAGCAGTCCAGCCGACAGGGGGGATGGCACAGATACGCAGTATTTT.

This clonotype is categorized as large. The chain combines TRBV28 with TRBJ2-7, with unresolved D. The CDR3 sequence is 15 residues long. V shed 3 bases and J shed 2 bases, with 14 bases lying between them. Germline lookup yields CDR1 MDHEN and CDR2 SYDVKM. The DNA of the CDR3 is TGTGCCAGCAGTTTTCTCTGGACCCATCCCTACGAGCAGTACTTC. Its protein product is CASSFLWTHPYEQYF.

This clonotype is medium-sized. The chain links TRBV14 to TRBJ1-1, with a tentative D call TRBD1 (5 bases). Trimming removed 2 bases at V and 1 base at J, with 11 bases between. This CDR3 spans 15 amino acids. Germline V lookup: CDR1 SGHDN, CDR2 FVKESK. Written as DNA, the CDR3 is TGTGCCAGCAGCCAACCTGGGGGGAGGAACACTGAAGCTTTCTTT. Translated, it gives CASSQPGGRNTEAFF.

There are a few counts of this clonotype. This chain joins TRBV28 and TRBJ1-2, with D possibly TRBD1 on 6 matching bases. CDR1 is MDHEN and CDR2 is SYDVKM in the germline V gene. V lost 3 bases and J lost 4, with 15 bases in between. CDR3 length equals 15 residues. The chain's CDR3 is CASSLRGAESYGYTF. As DNA, the CDR3 is TGTGCCAGCAGTTTGCGGGGGGCAGAGAGCTATGGCTACACCTTC.

This clonotype ranks as medium-sized. V usage is TRBV29-1 and J usage is TRBJ2-5; possible D gene TRBD2, 5 bases. The CDR3 is made up of 19 amino acids. The ends were cut back, 1 base at V and 5 bases at J, with 29 bases in the middle. The germline CDR1 and CDR2 sequences are SQVTM and ANQGSEA. The CDR3 DNA reads TGCAGCGTTGAAGGGGTGAACCCGCTAGGCGGGTTGGATTGGGAGACCCAGTACTTC. It is translated as CSVEGVNPLGGLDWETQYF.

In its sample, this clonotype is large. This chain joins TRBV20-1 and TRBJ2-7; 10 nucleotides match TRBD1. The CDR3 extends over 13 amino acids. The germline CDR1 and CDR2 sequences are DFQATT and SNEGSKA (reference sequence). The trim removed 1 base at V and 9 bases at J, leaving 6 bases unmatched. The CDR3 reads CSARGDRGARQYF. The CDR3 DNA sequence: TGCAGTGCTAGAGGGGACAGGGGAGCTAGGCAGTACTTC.

In this sample, this clonotype is medium-sized (0.01 to 0.1%). The rearrangement joins TRBV11-2 to TRBJ2-2, with a tentative D call TRBD2 (5 bases). The CDR3 runs to 14 residues. The germline gives CDR1 SGHAT, CDR2 FQNNGV. Trimming took off 8 bases at V and 11 bases at J, with 21 bases between the two ends. The chain's CDR3 is CASQQLLGLDELFF. CDR3 bases: TGTGCCAGCCAGCAGCTACTAGGACTTGATGAGCTGTTTTTT.

This clonotype is labeled as medium-sized. The rearrangement links TRBV6-5 to TRBJ2-2; TRBD2 might be the D (6 bases). Germline V gene lookup returns CDR1 MNHEY and CDR2 SVGAGI. V lost 6 bases to trimming and J lost 6 bases, with 14 bases between them. The CDR3 consists of 14 residues. The CDR3 coding sequence is TGTGCCAGCAGCCCCGGAGGGGCGCCCGGGGAGCTGTTTTTT. This sequence encodes CASSPGGAPGELFF.

With regard to this clonotype: The junction shows a germline mismatch at one end, possibly a read error. V and J are TRBV28 and TRBJ2-2, with 8 bases fitting TRBD1. The CDR3 totals 16 residues. Germline V CDR1 and CDR2: MDHEN, SYDVKM. The CDR3 nucleotides are TGTGCCAGCAGTTCCCTGACAGGGGCGAACACCGGGGAGCTGCTTTTT. This gives the protein CASSSLTGANTGELLF.

The table lists this clonotype with a few counts. This chain links TRBV28 with TRBJ2-3, with 11 bases fitting TRBD2. V shed 5 bases, J shed 4 bases, and the junction held 2 bases outside the gene matches. CDR3 length: 14 amino acids. Per the germline V gene, CDR1 is MDHEN and CDR2 is SYDVKM. The CDR3 coding sequence is TGTGCCAGCAGTGTACTAGCGGGAGCAGATACGCAGTATTTT. Amino acids: CASSVLAGADTQYF.

This chain links TRBV2 with TRBJ2-5, with D maybe TRBD1 (5 bases). V lost 6 bases to trimming and J lost 5 bases, with 19 bases between them. CDR1 is SNHLY and CDR2 is FYNNEI in the germline V gene. This CDR3 is built from 15 residues. The CDR3 region is CASRDKGRAIETQYF. The CDR3 coding sequence is TGTGCCAGCAGAGACAAGGGGCGCGCTATTGAGACCCAGTACTTC.

This clonotype counts as large. The rearrangement links TRBV4-3 to TRBJ2-1; D unclear. The CDR3 spans 14 residues. Germline V gene data show CDR1 as LGHNA and CDR2 as YSLEER. Trimming left V 1 base short and J 8 bases short, with 12 bases between. The chain's CDR3 is CASSQVLEGYEQFF. The CDR3 DNA follows: TGCGCCAGCAGCCAAGTTTTGGAAGGTTATGAGCAGTTCTTC.

Comments on this clonotype: A much larger clone lies a single base off, so this may be a read error. The gene calls are TRBV28 and TRBJ2-1; D is unclear. V lost 3 bases and J 6 bases, leaving 15 bases between the germline ends. The CDR3 is 15 residues long. From germline, CDR1 is MDHEN and CDR2 SYDVKM. The CDR3 DNA sequence: TGTGCCAGCAGTTTGTCAGACTCTACCTGCAATGAGCAGTTCTTC. Translating it yields CASSLSDSTCNEQFF.

This rearrangement joins TRBV7-9 to TRBJ2-7, with D possibly called TRBD1 or TRBD2 (5 bases each). The germline V gene encodes CDR1 SEHNR and CDR2 FQNEAQ (reference sequence). Deletions cut 4 bases from V and 2 bases from J, with 18 bases between. The length of the CDR3 is 16 residues. The CDR3 protein is CASSSEGASKPYEQYF. The CDR3, as DNA: TGTGCCAGCAGCTCAGAAGGGGCTAGCAAACCCTACGAGCAGTACTTC.

This clonotype ranks as medium-sized. This chain links TRBV28 with TRBJ2-7, with D tentatively TRBD2 (5 bases). The V and J ends lost 7 bases and 0 bases respectively, with 25 bases between them. CDR1 is MDHEN, CDR2 SYDVKM, per germline. The CDR3 covers 18 residues. This chain's CDR3 is CASNTLWVVGESSYEQYF. The CDR3 region has the DNA TGTGCCAGCAATACCCTCTGGGTGGTGGGAGAGAGCTCCTACGAGCAGTACTTC.

The chain links TRBV28 to TRBJ1-5; maybe TRBD1 (5 bases). CDR1 is MDHEN, CDR2 SYDVKM, per germline. Between the trimmed V and J ends, which lost 3 bases and 1 base, there was a span of 7 bases. The CDR3 consists of 14 residues. The CDR3 region is CASSLTESNQPQHF. The DNA for the CDR3 is TGTGCCAGCAGTTTGACAGAGAGCAATCAGCCCCAGCATTTT.